Described below is a single TCR beta chain sequence and its context. Its antigen is currently unknown. Data came from immunoSEQ multiplex PCR; TCRdb stores just in-frame clones and leaves some out. Of 40,000 to 50,000 clones listed, around nine tenths were seen once; the top ten hold approximately 0.97%. Trimming stripped 1 base from V and 2 bases from J, with 7 bases between. The CDR3 covers 14 residues. Germline V gene lookup returns CDR1 LGHNT and CDR2 FRNRAP. The data were taken from a study of OX40 agonist ivuxolimab in advanced cancers. Study-level background: Ivuxolimab, which patients received intravenously every 2 weeks, was dosed at 0.01 to 10 mg/kg. Mean age about 60 years, range roughly 23 to 79; around 80% male.

Overall study findings and caveats: Antigens targeted by the expanded peripheral T cells were not determined. It was also the case that some nonresponders had low normalized T-cell clonal expansion.

The receptor was isolated from an adult with an advanced solid tumor such as melanoma, head and neck, liver or kidney cancer. The chain combines TRBV12-5 with TRBJ2-3; D not certain. The source was CD4+ or CD8+ T cells sorted from blood, collected in a trial of the OX40 agonist ivuxolimab. DNA for the CDR3: TGTGCTAGTGGTTTGGGAGGAAACACAGATACGCAGTATTTT. This translates into CASGLGGNTDTQYF.